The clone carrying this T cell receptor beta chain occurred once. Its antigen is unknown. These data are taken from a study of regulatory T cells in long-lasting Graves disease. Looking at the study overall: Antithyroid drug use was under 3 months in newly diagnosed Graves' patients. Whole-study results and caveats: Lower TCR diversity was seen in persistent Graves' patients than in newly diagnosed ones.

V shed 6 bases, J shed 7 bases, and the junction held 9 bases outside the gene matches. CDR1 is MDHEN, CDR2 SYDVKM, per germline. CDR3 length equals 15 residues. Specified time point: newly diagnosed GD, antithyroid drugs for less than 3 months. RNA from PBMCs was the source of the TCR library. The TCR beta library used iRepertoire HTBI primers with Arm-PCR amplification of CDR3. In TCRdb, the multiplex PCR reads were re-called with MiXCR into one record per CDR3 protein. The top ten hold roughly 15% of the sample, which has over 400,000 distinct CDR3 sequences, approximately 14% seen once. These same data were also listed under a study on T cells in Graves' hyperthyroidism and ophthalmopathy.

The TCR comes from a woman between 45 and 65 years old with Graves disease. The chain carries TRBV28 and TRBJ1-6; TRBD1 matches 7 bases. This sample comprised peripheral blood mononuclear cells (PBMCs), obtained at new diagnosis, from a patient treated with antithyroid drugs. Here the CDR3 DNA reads TGTGCCAGCAGCCCCAGGACAGGCCTAAATTCACCCCTCCACTTT. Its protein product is CASSPRTGLNSPLHF.